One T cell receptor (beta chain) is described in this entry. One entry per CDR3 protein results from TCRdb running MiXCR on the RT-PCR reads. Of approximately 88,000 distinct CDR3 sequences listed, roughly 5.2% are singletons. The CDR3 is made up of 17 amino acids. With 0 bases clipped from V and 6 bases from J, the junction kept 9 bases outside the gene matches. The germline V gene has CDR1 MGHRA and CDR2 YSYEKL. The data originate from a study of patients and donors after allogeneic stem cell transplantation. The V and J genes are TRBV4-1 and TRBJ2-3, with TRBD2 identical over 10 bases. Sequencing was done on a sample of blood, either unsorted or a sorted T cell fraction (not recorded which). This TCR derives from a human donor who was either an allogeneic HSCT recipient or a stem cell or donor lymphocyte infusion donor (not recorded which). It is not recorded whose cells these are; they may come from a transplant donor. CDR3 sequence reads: CASSQDGSGGAFDTQYF. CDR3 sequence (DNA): TGCGCCAGCAGCCAAGATGGCAGCGGGGGGGCATTTGATACGCAGTATTTT.